The sample holds many counts of the clone carrying this TCR beta chain. Antigen specificity is unknown. Combining iRepertoire HTBI primers with Arm-PCR of CDR3 regions, the authors built TCR beta libraries. TCRdb reprocessed the multiplex PCR reads with MiXCR, giving one entry per CDR3 protein. The sample carries fewer than 400,000 distinct CDR3 sequences, around a fifth recorded once. Regarding time point: persistent/refractory GD, antithyroid drugs over 5 years with positive TRAb. The TCR library used RNA extracted from PBMCs. These data come from a study of regulatory T cells in long-lasting Graves disease. Study results and limitations: Persistent Graves' patients had lower TCR diversity than newly diagnosed ones.

The source of this sequence is a female donor with Graves disease. This specimen was peripheral blood mononuclear cells (PBMCs), taken when the disease was refractory, from a patient treated with antithyroid drugs.

CDR3 in amino acids: CASQRGYQETQYF. For the CDR3, the DNA is TGTGCCAGCCAGCGGGGGTACCAAGAGACCCAGTACTTC. This chain connects TRBV19 to TRBJ2-5; 8 bases are a match to TRBD2. Germline CDR1 and CDR2: LNHDA and SQIVND (reference sequence). CDR3 length: 13 amino acids. Germline trimming cut 9 bases from V and 0 bases from J; bases unmatched to any gene: 3.